This T cell receptor beta chain was sequenced during a study of tumor and adjacent non-tumor tissue in lung cancer. The overall study: Samples averaged roughly 4.2 million productive TCRbeta reads each. Points from the study as a whole: Top 100 clones took a larger repertoire share in normal lung.

RNA was extracted from bulk tissue without any cell sorting. A modified ARM-PCR protocol with three rounds of nested PCR amplified TCRbeta. In TCRdb, the multiplex PCR reads were re-called with MiXCR into one record per CDR3 protein. The data contain about 110,000 distinct CDR3 sequences, more than 60% of them seen just once; the ten biggest clones take up about 39%. About this clonotype itself: The antigen is not known. At one of its ends the junction is not consistent with the germline gene, which may arise from a read error.

CDR1 GTSNPN and CDR2 SVGIG come from the germline V gene (reference sequence). The CDR3 is made up of 15 amino acids. The sequence came from a woman in her fifties or sixties with non-small cell lung cancer. The V gene is TRBV30, the J gene TRBJ1-4; D perhaps matches TRBD1 (5 bases). Sample: lung tumor tissue. The CDR3: CAWSIPSGGNEKPFF. CDR3 coding DNA: TGTGCCTGGAGTATACCCTCCGGGGGGAATGAAAAACCGTTTTTT.